These 14 T cell receptor beta chains were sequenced from one sample in a study of T cells in localized non-small cell lung cancer. TCRdb's copy holds only in-frame clones and misses some; the assay was immunoSEQ multiplex PCR. The repertoire consists of tens of thousands of clones, with over 85% occurring once and the leading ten covering roughly 6.9%. The source was peripheral blood, collected before any cancer treatment. The receptors derive from a female donor of 60 years or more with stage I lung adenocarcinoma.

The V call is TRBV6-4, the J call TRBJ1-2; D is undetermined. The CDR3 is 13 amino acids. CDR1 MRHNA and CDR2 SNTAGT come from the germline V gene. V lost 4 bases and J 4 bases, leaving 10 bases between the germline ends. The CDR3 DNA reads as TGTGCCAGCAGTGGGGAAAGGTTCTATGGCTACACCTTC. This codes for CASSGERFYGYTF.

The chain couples TRBV4-1 to TRBJ1-2; TRBD1 might be the D (5 bases). This CDR3 region has 16 residues. V dropped 0 bases and J dropped 5 bases, with 16 bases sitting between them. The germline CDR1 and CDR2 sequences are MGHRA and YSYEKL. The CDR3 reads CASSQELLAGGYGYTF. The CDR3 nucleotides read TGCGCCAGCAGCCAAGAGCTTTTGGCCGGGGGATATGGCTACACCTTC.

This clone showed up just a few times. V is TRBV27 and J is TRBJ2-1, with TRBD2 matching over 12 bases. The ends lost 8 bases at V and 8 bases at J; junction bases unmatched: 13. CDR1 and CDR2 from the germline V gene are MNHEY and SMNVEV (reference sequence). The CDR3 covers 16 residues. In nucleotides, the CDR3 is TGTGCCAGCGCACCAGGGGCCCGACTAGCGGGGGATGAGCAGTTCTTC. Its protein is CASAPGARLAGDEQFF.

This clone was found once. CDR3 sequence: CASSFGFYGYTF. CDR3 DNA: TGTGCCAGCAGTTTTGGATTTTATGGCTACACCTTC. The chain employs TRBV28 and TRBJ1-2; D uncertain. V dropped 3 bases and J dropped 5 bases, with 7 bases sitting between them. The CDR3 loop spans 12 amino acids. The V gene's germline CDR1 is MDHEN and CDR2 SYDVKM.

The chain is built from TRBV11-2 and TRBJ1-2, with D tentatively TRBD1 (5 bases). V shed 5 bases and J shed 4 bases, with 14 bases lying between them. Germline-derived CDR1 and CDR2 are SGHAT and FQNNGV. This CDR3 comprises 14 residues. The CDR3 spells CASSLIGGGYGYTF. CDR3 DNA: TGTGCCAGCAGCCTAATCGGGGGAGGCTATGGCTACACCTTC.

The CDR3, as DNA: TGCGCCAGCAGCTACGGGACATCGAACACTGAAGCTTTCTTT. Encoded protein: CASSYGTSNTEAFF. J is TRBJ1-1 and V is TRBV5-1, with D perhaps TRBD1 (6 bases). Trimming cost V 3 bases and J 1 base, with 10 bases left between them. CDR3 length: 14 amino acids. In germline, CDR1 is SGHRS, CDR2 YFSETQ.

V and J are TRBV28 and TRBJ2-2; D possibly corresponds to TRBD2 (5 bases). CDR1 MDHEN and CDR2 SYDVKM come from the germline V gene. The CDR3 runs 16 residues. Trimming took off 3 bases at V and 4 bases at J, with 15 bases between the two ends. The CDR3, as DNA: TGTGCCAGCAGTTTCAACTGGAGGCCGAGCACCGGGGAGCTGTTTTTT. Its protein is CASSFNWRPSTGELFF.

J is TRBJ1-6 and V is TRBV27, with 9 bases aligning to TRBD1. The CDR3 has 18 amino acids. V dropped 5 bases and J dropped 6; count of bases not matched to a gene: 14. Germline lookup yields CDR1 MNHEY and CDR2 SMNVEV (reference sequence). The CDR3 DNA sequence: TGTGCCAGCAGTCCCCTCGTCGTGACAGGGGGTGGTAATTCACCCCTCCACTTT. Translating it yields CASSPLVVTGGGNSPLHF.

The CDR3 region is CATSRGTGMMGYSNQPQHF. The DNA of the CDR3 is TGTGCCACCAGCAGAGGAACAGGGATGATGGGGTATAGCAATCAGCCCCAGCATTTT. The chain links TRBV15 to TRBJ1-5, with a possible D match to TRBD1 (6 bases). There are 19 residues in the CDR3. Trimming stripped 1 base from V and 0 bases from J, with 19 bases between. Germline V gene data show CDR1 as LNHNV and CDR2 as YYDKDF (reference sequence).

The chain joins TRBV6-4 to TRBJ2-3; tentative D call: TRBD2 (7 bases). Germline V gene lookup returns CDR1 MRHNA and CDR2 SNTAGT. The V end lost 2 bases, the J end lost 1 base, and 13 bases lay between the germline ends. The CDR3 totals 16 residues. This chain's CDR3 is CASSDIGGAGTDTQYF. The CDR3 DNA reads TGTGCCAGCAGTGACATAGGGGGGGCCGGCACAGATACGCAGTATTTT.

This rearrangement joins TRBV7-9 to TRBJ1-2; no clear D. The CDR3 covers 14 residues. CDR1 is SEHNR, CDR2 FQNEAQ, per germline (reference sequence). V gave up 0 bases and J gave up 3 bases, with 8 bases separating them. The CDR3 here is CASSLAPQHYGYTF. The CDR3 DNA is TGTGCCAGCAGCTTAGCGCCACAGCACTATGGCTACACCTTC.

This chain's CDR3 is CAVMGSYNEQFF. The CDR3 region has the DNA TGCGCCGTAATGGGGTCCTACAATGAGCAGTTCTTC. The chain combines TRBV10-2 with TRBJ2-1, with D unresolved. CDR1 WSHSY and CDR2 SAAADI come from the germline V gene. The CDR3 covers 12 residues. Trimming took 11 bases from V and 1 from J, leaving 9 bases between them.

The rearrangement joins TRBV19 to TRBJ1-2; D unclear. Trimming took 4 bases from V and 3 from J, leaving 15 bases between them. This CDR3 has 15 amino acids. Germline lookup yields CDR1 LNHDA and CDR2 SQIVND (reference sequence). The CDR3 coding sequence is TGTGCCAGTAGTACCAGTGAACCCCCTTACTATGGCTACACCTTC. Its translation is CASSTSEPPYYGYTF.

This clone appeared once. This chain joins TRBV29-1 and TRBJ2-2; 8 bases are a match to TRBD1. The CDR3 is 14 residues long. Trimming took 6 bases from V and 1 from J; bases not matched to a gene: 4. Looked up from germline, CDR1 is SQVTM and CDR2 is ANQGSEA. The CDR3 region has the DNA TGCAGCGTCGGACAGGGACTGAACACCGGGGAGCTGTTTTTT. As protein: CSVGQGLNTGELFF.